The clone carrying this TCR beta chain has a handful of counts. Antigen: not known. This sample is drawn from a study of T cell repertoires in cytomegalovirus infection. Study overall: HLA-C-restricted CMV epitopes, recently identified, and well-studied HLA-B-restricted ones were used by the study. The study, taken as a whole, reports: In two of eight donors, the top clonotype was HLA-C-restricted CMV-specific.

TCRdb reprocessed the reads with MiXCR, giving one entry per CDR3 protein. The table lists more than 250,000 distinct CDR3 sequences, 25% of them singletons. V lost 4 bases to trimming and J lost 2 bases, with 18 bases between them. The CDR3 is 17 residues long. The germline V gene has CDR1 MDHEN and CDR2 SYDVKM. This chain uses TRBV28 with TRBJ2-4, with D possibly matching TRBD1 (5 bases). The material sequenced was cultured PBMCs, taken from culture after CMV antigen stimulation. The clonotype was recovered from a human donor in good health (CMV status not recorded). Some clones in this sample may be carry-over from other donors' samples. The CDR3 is CASSSYSTVITKNIQYF. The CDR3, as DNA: TGTGCCAGCAGTTCCTACTCGACAGTAATAACCAAAAACATTCAGTACTTC.